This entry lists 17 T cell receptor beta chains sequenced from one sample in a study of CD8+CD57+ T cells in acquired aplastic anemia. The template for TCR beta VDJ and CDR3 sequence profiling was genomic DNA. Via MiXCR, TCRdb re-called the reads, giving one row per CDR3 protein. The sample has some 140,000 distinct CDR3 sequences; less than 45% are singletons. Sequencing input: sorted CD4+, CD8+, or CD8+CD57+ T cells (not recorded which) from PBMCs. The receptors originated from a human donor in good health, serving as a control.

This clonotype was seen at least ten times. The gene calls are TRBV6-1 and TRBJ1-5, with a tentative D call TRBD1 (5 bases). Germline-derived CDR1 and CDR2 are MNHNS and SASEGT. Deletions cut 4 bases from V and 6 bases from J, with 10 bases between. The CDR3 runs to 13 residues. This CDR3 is CASSGQGGQPQHF. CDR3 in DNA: TGTGCCAGCAGTGGTCAGGGAGGTCAGCCCCAGCATTTT.

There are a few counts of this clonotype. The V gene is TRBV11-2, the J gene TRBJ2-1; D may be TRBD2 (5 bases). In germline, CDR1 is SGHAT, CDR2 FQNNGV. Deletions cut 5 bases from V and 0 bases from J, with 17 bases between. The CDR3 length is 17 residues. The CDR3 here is CASSGSAKRFSYNEQFF. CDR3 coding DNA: TGTGCCAGCAGCGGGTCCGCTAAGCGGTTCTCCTACAATGAGCAGTTCTTC.

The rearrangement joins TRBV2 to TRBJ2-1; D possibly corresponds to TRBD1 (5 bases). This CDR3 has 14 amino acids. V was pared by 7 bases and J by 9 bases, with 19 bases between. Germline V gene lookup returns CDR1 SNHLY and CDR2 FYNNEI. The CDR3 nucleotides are TGTGCCAGCATTTTCCAAAAGGGGTACGGTGAGCAGTTCTTC. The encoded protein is CASIFQKGYGEQFF.

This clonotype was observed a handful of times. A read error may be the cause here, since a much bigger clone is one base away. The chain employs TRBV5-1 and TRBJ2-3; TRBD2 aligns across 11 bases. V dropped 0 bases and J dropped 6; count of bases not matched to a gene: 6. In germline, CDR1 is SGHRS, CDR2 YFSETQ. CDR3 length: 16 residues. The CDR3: CASSLGCLAGGDTQYF. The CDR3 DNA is TGCGCCAGCAGCTTGGGGTGCCTAGCGGGAGGTGATACGCAGTATTTT.

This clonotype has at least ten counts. The CDR3 sequence: CASSSLSGNTIYF. The CDR3, as DNA: TGTGCCAGCAGCTCACTATCTGGAAACACCATATATTTT. The genes are TRBV2 and TRBJ1-3; no clear D gene. CDR3 size: 13 residues. Germline V gene sequence: CDR1 SNHLY, CDR2 FYNNEI. The germline V and J ends were trimmed by 6 bases and 1 base, with 7 bases remaining between them.

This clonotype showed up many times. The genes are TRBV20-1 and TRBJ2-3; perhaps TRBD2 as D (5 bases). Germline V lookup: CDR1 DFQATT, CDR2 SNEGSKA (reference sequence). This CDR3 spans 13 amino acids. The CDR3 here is CSKTTYSTDTQYF. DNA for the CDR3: TGCAGCAAGACTACATATAGCACAGATACGCAGTATTTT.

This chain's CDR3 is CASSLGSEAEAFF. The CDR3 DNA follows: TGTGCCAGCAGCTTGGGTAGCGAGGCTGAAGCTTTCTTT. The chain couples TRBV5-6 to TRBJ1-1; no reliable D call. This CDR3 region has 13 residues. Germline loops: CDR1 SGHDT, CDR2 YYEEEE. Trimming pared 0 bases from V and 6 bases from J, leaving 9 bases between. The complete variable domain, with remaining parts taken from reference TRBV5-6 and TRBJ1-1, reads DAGVTQSPTHLIKTRGQQVTLRCSPKSGHDTVSWYQQALGQGPQFIFQYYEEEERQRGNFPDRFSGHQFPNYSSELNVNALLLGDSALYLCASSLGSEAEAFFGQGTRLTVV.

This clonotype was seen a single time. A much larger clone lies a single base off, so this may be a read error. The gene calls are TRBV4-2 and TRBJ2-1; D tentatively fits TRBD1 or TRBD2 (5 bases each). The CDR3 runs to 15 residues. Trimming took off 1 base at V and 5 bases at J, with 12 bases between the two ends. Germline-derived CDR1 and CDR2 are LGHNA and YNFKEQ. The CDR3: CASSQAIGTHNEQFF. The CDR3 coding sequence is TGTGCCAGCAGCCAAGCCATTGGGACCCACAATGAGCAGTTCTTC.

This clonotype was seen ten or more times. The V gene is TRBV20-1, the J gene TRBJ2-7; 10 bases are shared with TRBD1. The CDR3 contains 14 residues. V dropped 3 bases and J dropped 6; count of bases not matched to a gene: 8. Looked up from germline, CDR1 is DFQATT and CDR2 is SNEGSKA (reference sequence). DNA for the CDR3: TGCAGTGCTAGTCGGACAGGGGGTAGGGGCGAGCAGTACTTC. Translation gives CSASRTGGRGEQYF.

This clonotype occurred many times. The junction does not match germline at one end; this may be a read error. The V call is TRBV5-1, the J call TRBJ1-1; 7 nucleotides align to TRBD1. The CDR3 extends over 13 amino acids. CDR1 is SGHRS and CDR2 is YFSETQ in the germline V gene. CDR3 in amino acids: CASSLSGGTEAFF. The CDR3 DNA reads TGTGCCAGCAGCCTATCAGGGGGGACTGAAGCTTTCTTT.

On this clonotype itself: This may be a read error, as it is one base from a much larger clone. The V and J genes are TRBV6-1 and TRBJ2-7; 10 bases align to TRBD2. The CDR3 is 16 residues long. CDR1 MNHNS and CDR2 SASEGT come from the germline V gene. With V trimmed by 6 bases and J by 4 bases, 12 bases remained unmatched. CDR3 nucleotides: TGTGCCAGCAGCACCACTATTAGCGGGAGGTGGTACGAGCAGTACTTC. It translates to CASSTTISGRWYEQYF.

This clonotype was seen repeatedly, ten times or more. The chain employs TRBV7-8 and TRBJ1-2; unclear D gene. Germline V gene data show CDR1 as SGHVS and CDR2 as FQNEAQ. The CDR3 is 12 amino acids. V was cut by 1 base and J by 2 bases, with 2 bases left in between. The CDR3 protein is CASSLENYGYTF. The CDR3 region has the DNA TGTGCCAGCAGCTTAGAAAACTATGGCTACACCTTC. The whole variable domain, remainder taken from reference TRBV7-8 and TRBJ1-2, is GAGVSQSPRYKVAKRGQDVALRCDPISGHVSLFWYQQALGQGPEFLTYFQNEAQLDKSGLPSDRFFAERPEGSVSTLKIQRTQQEDSAVYLCASSLENYGYTFGSGTRLTVV.

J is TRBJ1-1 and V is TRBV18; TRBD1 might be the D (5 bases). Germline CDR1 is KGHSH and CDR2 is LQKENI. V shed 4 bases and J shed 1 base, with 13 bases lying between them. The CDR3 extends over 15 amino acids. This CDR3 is CASSLHGGENTEAFF. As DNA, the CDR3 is TGTGCCAGCTCACTCCACGGAGGGGAGAACACTGAAGCTTTCTTT.

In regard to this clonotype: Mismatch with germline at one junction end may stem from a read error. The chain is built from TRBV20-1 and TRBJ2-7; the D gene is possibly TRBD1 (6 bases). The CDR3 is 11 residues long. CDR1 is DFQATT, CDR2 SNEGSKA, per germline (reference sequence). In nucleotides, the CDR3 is TGCAGTGCTATGCGATTGGGACAAATTTTATTC. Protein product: CSAMRLGQILF.

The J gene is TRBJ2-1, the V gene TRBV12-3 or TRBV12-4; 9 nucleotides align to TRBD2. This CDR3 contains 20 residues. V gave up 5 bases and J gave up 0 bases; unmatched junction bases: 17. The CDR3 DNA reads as TGTGCCAGCAGTCCCGGGGCTAGCGGGATAAAGAGTAGCTCCTACAATGAGCAGTTCTTC. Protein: CASSPGASGIKSSSYNEQFF.

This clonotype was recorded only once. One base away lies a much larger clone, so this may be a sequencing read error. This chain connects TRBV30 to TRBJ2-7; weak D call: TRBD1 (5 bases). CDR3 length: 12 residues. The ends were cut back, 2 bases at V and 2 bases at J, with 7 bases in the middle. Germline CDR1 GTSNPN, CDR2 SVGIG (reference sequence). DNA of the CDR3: TGTGCCTGGAGTACAGGAGCCTACGAGCAGTACTTC. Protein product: CAWSTGAYEQYF. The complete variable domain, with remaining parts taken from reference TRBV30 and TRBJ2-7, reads SQTIHQWPATLVQPVGSPLSLECTVEGTSNPNLYWYRQAAGRGLQLLFYSVGIGQISSEVPQNLSASRPQDRQFILSSKKLLLSDSGFYLCAWSTGAYEQYFGPGTRLTVT.

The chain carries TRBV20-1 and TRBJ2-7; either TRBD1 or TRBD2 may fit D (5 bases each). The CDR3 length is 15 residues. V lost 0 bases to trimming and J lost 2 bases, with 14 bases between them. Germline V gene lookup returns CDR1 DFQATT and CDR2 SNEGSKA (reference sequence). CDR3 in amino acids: CSARDSGTRAYEQYF. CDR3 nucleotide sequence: TGCAGTGCTAGAGATTCGGGAACCAGGGCCTACGAGCAGTACTTC.